This entry concerns a single T cell receptor beta chain. This specimen belongs to a study of response to subunit inactivated influenza vaccine. The CDR3 sequence is 14 residues long. V shed 0 bases and J shed 3 bases, with 9 bases lying between them. CDR1 and CDR2 (germline): SGHDN, FVKESK. Each CDR3 protein gets one entry after TCRdb re-called the RT-PCR reads with MiXCR. This sample has around 570,000 distinct CDR3 sequences, with roughly 12% found just once. This sample also appeared in a second study, on T cells expressing NK-cell markers. Per that paper: Generation of TCR beta cDNA was performed by 5'RACE template switching incorporating UMIs. Four of the donors also had these clonotypes leading their CD3+CD56-NKG2C+ fraction.

The sample was PBMCs from blood, taken on the day of vaccination. The chain recombines TRBV14 with TRBJ2-7; D not certain. The TCR was taken from a man in his forties or fifties who received an inactivated influenza vaccine. Written as DNA, the CDR3 is TGTGCCAGCAGCCAAGATGCCTATTTCTACGAGCAGTACTTC. Its translation is CASSQDAYFYEQYF.